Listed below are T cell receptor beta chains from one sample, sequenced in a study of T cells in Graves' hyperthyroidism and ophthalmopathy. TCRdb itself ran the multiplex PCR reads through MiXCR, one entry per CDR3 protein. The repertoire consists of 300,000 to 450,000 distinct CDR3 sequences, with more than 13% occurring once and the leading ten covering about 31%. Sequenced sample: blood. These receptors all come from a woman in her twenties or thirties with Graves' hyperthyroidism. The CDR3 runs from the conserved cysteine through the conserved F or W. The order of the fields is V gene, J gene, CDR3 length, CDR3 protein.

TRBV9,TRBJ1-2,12,CASSVDRYGYTF
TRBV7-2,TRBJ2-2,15,CASSLAGSDTGELFF
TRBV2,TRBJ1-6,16,CASSDGGFSYNSPLHF
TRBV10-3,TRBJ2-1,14,CATKEGGSYNEQFF
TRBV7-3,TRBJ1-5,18,CASSLPRCVKNRNQPQHF
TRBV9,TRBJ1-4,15,CASSADRGLQEKLSF
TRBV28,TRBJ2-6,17,CASSFSPGASGANVLTF
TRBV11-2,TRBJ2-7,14,CASSLGQEAYEQYF
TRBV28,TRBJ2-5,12,CASRQGQETQYF
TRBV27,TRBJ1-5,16,CASPTVLQGTNQPQHF
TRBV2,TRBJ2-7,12,CAINIETYEQYF
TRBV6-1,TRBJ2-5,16,CASSEAPSGSGETQYF
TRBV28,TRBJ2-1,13,CASTSGRINEQFF
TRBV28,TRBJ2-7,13,CASSSRQGTEQYF
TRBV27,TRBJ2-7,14,CASSTGLAVYEQYF
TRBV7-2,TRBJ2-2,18,CASSLRGTSGRAAGELFF
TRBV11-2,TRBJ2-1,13,CASSLGIWGEQFF
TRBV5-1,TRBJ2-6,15,CASSLDGTGANVLTF
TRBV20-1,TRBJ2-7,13,CSASGTRNYEQYF
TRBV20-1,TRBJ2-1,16,CSARGASGRHYNEQFF
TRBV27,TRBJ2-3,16,CASSLLAGDYTDTQYF
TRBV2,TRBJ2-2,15,CASVMSGRATGELFF
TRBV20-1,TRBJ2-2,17,CSARPLLAPPNTGELFF
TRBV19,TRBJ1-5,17,CASRRRPGGQNNQPQHF
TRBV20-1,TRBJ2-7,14,CSARSGQGSYEQYF
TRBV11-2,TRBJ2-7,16,CASSSPPIKEGYEQYF
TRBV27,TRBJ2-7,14,CASSSTSGLNEQYF
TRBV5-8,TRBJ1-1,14,CASSAVNQGAEAFF
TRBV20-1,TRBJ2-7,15,CSASGTAYATYEQYF
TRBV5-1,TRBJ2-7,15,CASSLTGGISYEQYF
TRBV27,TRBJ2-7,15,CASSLVGQTLYEQYF
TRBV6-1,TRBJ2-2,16,CASSRGIQGGTGELFF
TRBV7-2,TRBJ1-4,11,CASRINEKLFF
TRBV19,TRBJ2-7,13,CASSILASYEQYF
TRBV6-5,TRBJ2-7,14,CASSYTRGNDEQYF
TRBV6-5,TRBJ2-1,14,CASSYVAGYDEQFF
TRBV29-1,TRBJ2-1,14,CSVLPLISYNEQFF
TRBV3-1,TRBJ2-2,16,CASSQPSGRATGELFF
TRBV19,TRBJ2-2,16,CASSLGQGVPGGELFF
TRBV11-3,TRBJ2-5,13,CASSLGTRETQYF
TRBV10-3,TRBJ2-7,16,CAISPSGTSGFYEQYF
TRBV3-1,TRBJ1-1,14,CASSQEVSNTEAFF
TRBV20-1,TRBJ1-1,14,CSASYPGGNTEAFF
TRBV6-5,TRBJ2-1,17,CASSYGTSGRGYNEQFF
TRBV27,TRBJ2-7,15,CASSLEASGPYEQYF
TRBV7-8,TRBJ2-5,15,CASSLNQAGQLIQYF
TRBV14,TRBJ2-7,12,CASSQIEAEQYF
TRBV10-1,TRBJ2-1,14,CASSPGGSIDEQFF
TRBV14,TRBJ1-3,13,CASSQARRNTIYF
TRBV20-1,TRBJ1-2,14,CSARTFTRNYGYTF